The 28 T cell receptor beta chains reported below all come from one sample, sequenced in a study of Ad26.COV2.S vaccination and SARS-CoV-2 variants. Treatment in this sample: around 19 received Ad26.COV2.S at low or high dose, single or two shots; 5 received placebo; per-sample allocation not given. The study sampled participants on day 63 after the first vaccine or placebo injection. Measured with immunoSEQ multiplex PCR; TCRdb has only the in-frame clones, and not every one. The table records fewer than 600,000 clones, 80% to 90% of them present only once. Sequencing was performed on peripheral blood, taken in a trial of Ad26.COV2.S vaccine versus placebo. Receptors were obtained from a person between 18 and 59 years old who received the Ad26.COV2.S COVID-19 vaccine or a placebo.

This chain uses TRBV5-1 with TRBJ1-2, with D possibly being TRBD1 (6 bases). This CDR3 has 15 amino acids. Germline CDR1 reads SGHRS; CDR2 reads YFSETQ. Trimming took 0 bases from V and 4 from J, leaving 13 bases between them. CDR3 amino acids: CASSLVSGGAYGYTF. The CDR3 region has the DNA TGCGCCAGCAGCTTGGTCTCCGGGGGGGCCTATGGCTACACCTTC.

This clone has just one count. This chain links TRBV29-1 with TRBJ1-4, with D possibly TRBD1 on 5 matching bases. Trimming pared 7 bases from V and 7 bases from J, leaving 16 bases between. There are 13 residues in the CDR3. Per the germline V gene, CDR1 is SQVTM and CDR2 is ANQGSEA. CDR3 loop: CSAAEGFGEKLFF. The CDR3 DNA reads as TGCAGCGCCGCTGAGGGGTTCGGTGAAAAACTGTTTTTT.

This clone appeared once. This sequence joins TRBV19 and TRBJ2-1; 8 bases are a match to TRBD1. The CDR3 extends over 14 amino acids. Trimming at V came to 3 bases and at J to 2 bases, leaving 0 bases not matched to a gene. Germline V gene data show CDR1 as LNHDA and CDR2 as SQIVND (reference sequence). CDR3 coding DNA: TGTGCCAGTAGTATGACAGGGGCCTACAATGAGCAGTTCTTC. Translating it yields CASSMTGAYNEQFF.

The chain employs TRBV10-3 and TRBJ1-6; D not resolved. Germline CDR1 ENHRY, CDR2 SYGVKD. CDR3 length: 18 amino acids. Between the trimmed V and J ends, which lost 3 bases and 0 bases, there was a span of 15 bases. The CDR3 here is CAISDGGLASSYNSPLHF. CDR3 bases: TGTGCCATCAGTGACGGCGGGTTGGCGAGCTCCTATAATTCACCCCTCCACTTT.

The genes are TRBV27 and TRBJ1-1; maybe TRBD1 (6 bases). The CDR3 is 14 amino acids. The V gene's germline CDR1 is MNHEY and CDR2 SMNVEV (reference sequence). Trimming left V 2 bases short and J 2 bases short, with 9 bases between. The CDR3 DNA sequence: TGTGCCAGCAGTTTAACAGGGTTCAACACTGAAGCTTTCTTT. This codes for CASSLTGFNTEAFF.

V is TRBV4-1 and J is TRBJ2-6; 7 bases match TRBD1. CDR1 MGHRA and CDR2 YSYEKL come from the germline V gene. V shed 3 bases and J 5 bases; nucleotides not matched to a gene: 7. The CDR3 extends over 16 amino acids. The CDR3: CASSQASTGWANVLTF. CDR3 DNA sequence: TGCGCCAGCAGCCAGGCGTCGACAGGGTGGGCCAACGTCCTGACTTTC.

V and J are TRBV4-1 and TRBJ1-4; D is unresolved. Germline CDR1 MGHRA, CDR2 YSYEKL. This CDR3 comprises 14 residues. Trimming took off 0 bases at V and 7 bases at J, with 9 bases between the two ends. CDR3 sequence (DNA): TGCGCCAGCAGCCAAGACGGGCCGGGTGAAAAACTGTTTTTT. Amino acids: CASSQDGPGEKLFF.

This clone was counted once. The chain is built from TRBV7-8 and TRBJ2-1, with 9 bases identical to TRBD1. Germline assignment: CDR1 SGHVS and CDR2 FQNEAQ. The CDR3 is made up of 13 amino acids. Losses at the gene ends were 8 bases for V and 6 bases for J; bases not matched to a gene: 5. The CDR3 protein is CASGTGHLNEQFF. The DNA for the CDR3 is TGTGCCAGCGGGACAGGGCATCTCAATGAGCAGTTCTTC. The entire variable domain, with the rest obtained from reference TRBV7-8 and TRBJ2-1, is as follows: GAGVSQSPRYKVAKRGQDVALRCDPISGHVSLFWYQQALGQGPEFLTYFQNEAQLDKSGLPSDRFFAERPEGSVSTLKIQRTQQEDSAVYLCASGTGHLNEQFFGPGTRLTVL.

This clone is a singleton in its sample. The chain recombines TRBV7-2 with TRBJ2-1; no firm D call. The CDR3 sequence is 16 residues long. Germline loops: CDR1 SGHTA, CDR2 FQGNSA. The ends were cut back, 2 bases at V and 13 bases at J, with 24 bases in the middle. The CDR3 DNA follows: TGTGCCAGCAGCTTATCCCCCGCCGTCAACCCTATTCATCAGTTCTTC. Translated, it gives CASSLSPAVNPIHQFF.

This chain joins TRBV19 and TRBJ2-1, with 9 bases that match TRBD2. The trim removed 3 bases at V and 8 bases at J, leaving 8 bases unmatched. The CDR3 has 15 amino acids. CDR1 LNHDA and CDR2 SQIVND come from the germline V gene (reference sequence). The CDR3 nucleotides read TGTGCCAGTAGTATGGTGCGGGAGGGCAAGTATGAGCAGTTCTTC. Translation gives CASSMVREGKYEQFF.

The CDR3 reads CASSPRQKETQYF. DNA for the CDR3: TGCGCCAGCAGTCCTAGACAGAAAGAGACCCAGTACTTC. The genes are TRBV5-1 and TRBJ2-5; maybe TRBD1 (5 bases). This CDR3 has 13 residues. V dropped 5 bases and J dropped 3 bases, with 11 bases sitting between them. The V gene's germline CDR1 is SGHRS and CDR2 YFSETQ.

V usage is TRBV7-2 and J usage is TRBJ2-7; D possibly corresponds to TRBD1 (7 bases). CDR3 length: 15 amino acids. V lost 5 bases, J lost 0 bases, and 14 bases lay in between. The germline V gene has CDR1 SGHTA and CDR2 FQGNSA. CDR3 sequence: CASSPQGGTSYEQYF. In DNA, the CDR3 is TGTGCCAGCAGCCCGCAGGGGGGCACCTCCTACGAGCAGTACTTC.

The chain couples TRBV5-5 to TRBJ2-5; D is undetermined. The germline CDR1 and CDR2 sequences are SGHKS and YYEKEE (reference sequence). V shed 0 bases and J shed 1 base, with 7 bases lying between them. This CDR3 comprises 14 residues. For the CDR3, the DNA is TGTGCCAGCAGCTTGGAGTGGGTCCAAGAGACCCAGTACTTC. This translates into CASSLEWVQETQYF.

The chain couples TRBV19 to TRBJ2-7, with a tentative D call TRBD2 (6 bases). Germline V gene lookup returns CDR1 LNHDA and CDR2 SQIVND (reference sequence). V was clipped by 5 bases and J by 2 bases, with 13 bases between them. The CDR3 consists of 14 residues. The CDR3 DNA reads TGTGCCAGTAGTTTTGGGACTCGGACCTACGAGCAGTACTTC. Amino acid sequence: CASSFGTRTYEQYF.

The chain employs TRBV15 and TRBJ2-2; 9 bases are shared with TRBD2. Trimming removed 2 bases from V and 10 bases from J; junction bases left unmatched: 23. The CDR3 is 20 residues long. CDR1 is LNHNV, CDR2 YYDKDF, per germline (reference sequence). As DNA, the CDR3 is TGTGCCACCAGCAGACAACCAGGCAGATGGAGCGGGAGGCGATGGGAGGAGCTGTTTTTT. Residues: CATSRQPGRWSGRRWEELFF. Combining the CDR3 with reference TRBV15 and TRBJ2-2 gives the whole variable domain DAMVIQNPRYQVTQFGKPVTLSCSQTLNHNVMYWYQQKSSQAPKLLFHYYDKDFNNEADTPDNFQSRRPNTSFCFLDIRSPGLGDTAMYLCATSRQPGRWSGRRWEELFFGEGSRLTVL.

The genes are TRBV3-1 (or the pseudogene TRBV3-2) and TRBJ2-1; D is unresolved. This CDR3 has 16 amino acids. V was cut by 4 bases and J by 0 bases, with 13 bases left in between. Germline V CDR1 and CDR2: LGHDT, YNNKEL (reference sequence). In DNA, the CDR3 is TGTGCCAGCAGCCCGTTAAGGGTAAACTCCTACAATGAGCAGTTCTTC. Its translation: CASSPLRVNSYNEQFF.

This chain joins TRBV18 and TRBJ1-1; the D gene is possibly TRBD1 (5 bases). Germline CDR1 and CDR2: KGHSH and LQKENI. The CDR3 is 15 residues long. Trimming pared 0 bases from V and 1 base from J, leaving 9 bases between. The CDR3 coding sequence is TGTGCCAGCTCACCACCGGGGGAGTGGAACACTGAAGCTTTCTTT. Amino acids: CASSPPGEWNTEAFF.

The gene calls are TRBV12-3 or TRBV12-4 and TRBJ2-7; no clear D. V was clipped by 1 base and J by 3 bases, with 7 bases between them. This CDR3 spans 13 amino acids. The CDR3 sequence is CASSLGYFYEQYF. The CDR3 DNA is TGTGCCAGCAGTTTAGGGTACTTCTACGAGCAGTACTTC.

The chain carries TRBV4-3 and TRBJ1-4; 9 bases match TRBD1. The germline gives CDR1 LGHNA, CDR2 YSLEER. CDR3 size: 14 residues. Trimming cost V 4 bases and J 4 bases; bases outside gene matches: 1. CDR3 loop: CASSRGQGNEKLFF. In DNA form, the CDR3 reads TGCGCCAGCAGCCGGGGACAGGGTAATGAAAAACTGTTTTTT.

The rearrangement uses TRBV24-1 and TRBJ2-5; no definite D call. The germline V and J ends were trimmed by 3 bases and 13 bases, with 20 bases remaining between them. Per the germline V gene, CDR1 is KGHDR and CDR2 is SFDVKD. This CDR3 comprises 14 residues. CDR3 sequence (DNA): TGTGCCACCAGTGATCCTCGGACGAGAAAGAGTTTGTACTTC. It codes for CATSDPRTRKSLYF.

The V and J genes are TRBV11-2 and TRBJ2-7; D gene ambiguous. The V end lost 0 bases, the J end lost 7 bases, and 7 bases lay between the germline ends. CDR1 is SGHAT and CDR2 is FQNNGV in the germline V gene. This CDR3 comprises 12 residues. CDR3 sequence (DNA): TGTGCCAGCAGCTTAGATGGGTTGGAGCAGTACTTC. It codes for CASSLDGLEQYF.

This clone came up a few times. The chain joins TRBV6-5 to TRBJ2-7, with a weak D call TRBD1 (6 bases). The V end lost 6 bases, the J end lost 6 bases, and 18 bases lay between the germline ends. CDR1 and CDR2 from the germline V gene are MNHEY and SVGAGI. CDR3 length: 14 residues. The DNA of the CDR3 is TGTGCCAGCAGACCAGGGGTAAGCCTCGGCGAGCAGTACTTC. This sequence encodes CASRPGVSLGEQYF.

The chain links TRBV4-2 to TRBJ2-3, with D possibly being TRBD2 (7 bases). The ends were cut back, 0 bases at V and 2 bases at J, with 12 bases in the middle. Germline-derived CDR1 and CDR2 are LGHNA and YNFKEQ. This CDR3 has 16 residues. CDR3 amino acids: CASSQDWRGPTDTQYF. CDR3 bases: TGTGCCAGCAGCCAAGATTGGCGGGGGCCCACAGATACGCAGTATTTT.

The CDR3 loop is CAWSRQGVGEQYF. The CDR3 DNA is TGTGCCTGGAGTAGACAGGGGGTGGGGGAGCAGTACTTC. The chain links TRBV30 to TRBJ2-7; 9 nucleotides align to TRBD1. Trimming removed 2 bases from V and 7 bases from J; junction bases left unmatched: 6. Germline CDR1 is GTSNPN and CDR2 is SVGIG (reference sequence). This CDR3 has 13 amino acids.

The DNA of the CDR3 is TGTGCCAGTACCCCAGGACTCTTAAATTCACCCCTCCACTTT. It encodes CASTPGLLNSPLHF. The chain joins TRBV19 to TRBJ1-6; D gene unclear. Germline CDR1 LNHDA, CDR2 SQIVND (reference sequence). Between the trimmed V and J ends, which lost 7 bases and 7 bases, there was a span of 14 bases. This CDR3 is built from 14 residues.

For this clone: This same CDR3 is encoded by further DNA sequences in the sample. The chain combines TRBV5-4 with TRBJ2-3; no clear D. Germline lookup yields CDR1 SGHNT and CDR2 YYREEE (reference sequence). The V gene lost 4 bases and the J gene lost 0 bases, with 6 bases spanning the gap. The CDR3 is 13 amino acids. CDR3 nucleotides: TGTGCCAGCAGCCTTACCAGCACAGATACGCAGTATTTT. Its protein product is CASSLTSTDTQYF.

This clone has a single count. CDR3 loop: CAGGPAGASYNEQFF. For the CDR3, the DNA is TGTGCCGGGGGCCCGGCGGGGGCCTCCTACAATGAGCAGTTCTTC. J is TRBJ2-1 and V is TRBV7-2, with a possible D match to TRBD2 (7 bases). Germline CDR1 and CDR2: SGHTA and FQGNSA. V gave up 11 bases and J gave up 0 bases, with 17 bases separating them. The CDR3 is made up of 15 amino acids. Filled out from reference TRBV7-2 and TRBJ2-1, the complete variable domain reads GAGVSQSPSNKVTEKGKDVELRCDPISGHTALYWYRQSLGQGLEFLIYFQGNSAPDKSGLPSDRFSAERTGGSVSTLTIQRTQQEDSAVYLCAGGPAGASYNEQFFGPGTRLTVL.

The chain uses TRBV15 and TRBJ2-2, with D possibly being TRBD1 or TRBD2 (5 bases each). This CDR3 has 16 amino acids. V was clipped by 0 bases and J by 1 base, with 9 bases between them. Germline V gene sequence: CDR1 LNHNV, CDR2 YYDKDF (reference sequence). The CDR3: CATSREPGRNTGELFF. CDR3 bases: TGTGCCACCAGCAGAGAGCCAGGGAGGAACACCGGGGAGCTGTTTTTT.